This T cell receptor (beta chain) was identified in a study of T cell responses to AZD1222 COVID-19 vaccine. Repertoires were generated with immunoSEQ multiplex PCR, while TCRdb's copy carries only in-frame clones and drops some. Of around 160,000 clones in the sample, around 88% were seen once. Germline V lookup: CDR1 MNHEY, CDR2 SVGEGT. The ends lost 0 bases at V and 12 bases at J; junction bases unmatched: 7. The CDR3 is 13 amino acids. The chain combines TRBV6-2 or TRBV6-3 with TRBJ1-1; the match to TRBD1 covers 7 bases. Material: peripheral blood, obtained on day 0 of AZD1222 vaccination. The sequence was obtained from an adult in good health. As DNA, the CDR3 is TGTGCCAGCAGTTACTCAGGGGGCGTAGGAACTTTCTTT. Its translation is CASSYSGGVGTFF.